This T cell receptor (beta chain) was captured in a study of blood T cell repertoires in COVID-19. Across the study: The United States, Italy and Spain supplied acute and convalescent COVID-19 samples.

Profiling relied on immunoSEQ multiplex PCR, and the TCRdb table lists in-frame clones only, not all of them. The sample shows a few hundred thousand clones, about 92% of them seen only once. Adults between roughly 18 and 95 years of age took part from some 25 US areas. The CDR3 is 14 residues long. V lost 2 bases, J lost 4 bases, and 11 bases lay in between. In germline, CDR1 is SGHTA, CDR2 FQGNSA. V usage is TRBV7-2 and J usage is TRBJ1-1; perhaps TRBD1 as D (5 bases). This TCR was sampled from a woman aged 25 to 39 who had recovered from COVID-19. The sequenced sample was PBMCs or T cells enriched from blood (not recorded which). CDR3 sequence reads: CASSLTGQSTEAFF. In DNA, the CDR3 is TGTGCCAGCAGCTTAACAGGCCAAAGCACTGAAGCTTTCTTT.